A selection of T cell receptor beta chains follows, all from one sample in a study of post-analysis software for immune sequencing data. From the PCR reads, TCRdb called clonotypes with MiXCR, one entry per CDR3 protein. The repertoire holds under 650,000 distinct CDR3 sequences, with about 44% as singletons. Sequenced sample: blood. Receptors were obtained from a girl between 10 and 17 years old with multiple sclerosis. Both conserved end residues are part of each CDR3. D genes are given only for firm matches. Some rows have no size entry. The others give once, few or many, or a class for an expanded clone.

V gene	D gene	clone size	J gene	CDR3 DNA	CDR3 protein
TRBV20-1	TRBD2	NA	TRBJ2-3	TGCAGTGCTAGTAGGACTAGCGGAGGAAGTCCGCCGGGGGATACGCAGTATTTT	CSASRTSGGSPPGDTQYF
TRBV20-1	TRBD2	NA	TRBJ2-5	TGCAGTGCTAGTAGCGGGAGGGCCCTTCAATCCCAGTACTTC	CSASSGRALQSQYF
TRBV7-8	TRBD1	NA	TRBJ2-7	TGTGCCAGCAGACCCTTTACAGGGGTTGACGAGCAGTACTTC	CASRPFTGVDEQYF
TRBV20-1	NA	NA	TRBJ1-1	TGCAGTGCTCAAAACCCGAACACTGAAGCTTTCTTT	CSAQNPNTEAFF
TRBV18	NA	NA	TRBJ2-1	TGTGCCAGCTCACCAGGGGGATCCCAGTTCTTC	CASSPGGSQFF
TRBV6-5	TRBD1	NA	TRBJ2-7	TGTGCCAGCAGCAGACAGGGTTCCAGATCCTACGAGCAGTACTTC	CASSRQGSRSYEQYF
TRBV10-3	NA	NA	TRBJ1-2	TGTGCCACCAGGTCTGGGGGTGACTATGGCTACACCTTC	CATRSGGDYGYTF
TRBV18	TRBD1	NA	TRBJ1-1	TGTGCCAGCTCACCTGACAGGGACATGAACACTGAAGCTTTCTTT	CASSPDRDMNTEAFF
TRBV5-1	NA	many	TRBJ2-7	TGCGCCAGCAGCTTGGACAACTCCTACGAGCAGTACTTC	CASSLDNSYEQYF
TRBV27	TRBD2	NA	TRBJ2-1	TGTGCCAGCAGTTTGGGGCTAGCGGGAGCACGAGAGCAGTTCTTC	CASSLGLAGAREQFF
TRBV20-1	TRBD2	few	TRBJ2-1	TGCAGTGCTTCCGGGACTAGCGGGACCAATGAGCAGTTCTTC	CSASGTSGTNEQFF
TRBV5-1	NA	once	TRBJ2-5	TGCGCCAGCAGCTTAGCCGGGACGGGGACTGAGACCCAGTACTTC	CASSLAGTGTETQYF
TRBV14	NA	NA	TRBJ1-1	TGTGCCAGCAGCCCGACGCGGGGGCAGAGAGCTTTCTTT	CASSPTRGQRAFF
TRBV30	NA	few	TRBJ2-5	TGTGCCTGGAGTGTGGGATTCGGCCAAGAGACCCAGTACTTC	CAWSVGFGQETQYF
TRBV29-1	NA	once	TRBJ2-4	TGCAGCGTTGGTTCGACAGGAGAAAACATTCAGTACTTC	CSVGSTGENIQYF
TRBV7-6	NA	NA	TRBJ1-2	TGTGCCAGCAGCCCCGATGCTGGGACAAACTATGGCTACACCTTC	CASSPDAGTNYGYTF
TRBV10-3	TRBD2	NA	TRBJ2-7	TGTGCCATCAGTGACCAAGCGGGATTGGGGTACGAGCAGTACTTC	CAISDQAGLGYEQYF
TRBV29-1	NA	NA	TRBJ1-1	TGCAGCGTTGCCGGTTTAGAGACTGAAGCTTTCTTT	CSVAGLETEAFF
TRBV5-1	TRBD1	NA	TRBJ2-1	TGCGCCAGCAGCGGACCCGGGACAGGGGGCGGCTATGAGCAGTTCTTC	CASSGPGTGGGYEQFF
TRBV28	TRBD1	NA	TRBJ2-7	TGTGCCAGCAGGGCAGGGGGCTCCTACAATGAGCAGTACTTC	CASRAGGSYNEQYF
TRBV6-6	TRBD1	few	TRBJ2-7	TGTGCCAGCAGTTACGGGGACAGGGGGTTCTCCTACGAGCAGTACTTC	CASSYGDRGFSYEQYF
TRBV6-5	TRBD1	few	TRBJ2-7	TGTGCCAGCAGTACGGACAGGGGAGTCTACGAGCAGTACTTC	CASSTDRGVYEQYF
TRBV5-1	NA	NA	TRBJ2-7	TGCGCCAGCAGCTTGGGGACCCACAGCAACGAGCAGTACTTC	CASSLGTHSNEQYF
TRBV6-6	TRBD2	NA	TRBJ2-5	TGTGCCAGCAGTCGAGTAGCGGGGGGAGGGGAGACCCAGTACTTC	CASSRVAGGGETQYF
TRBV29-1	NA	NA	TRBJ2-1	TGCAGCGTTGAAGATAACCGCGGGAAGGTGTGGCAGCAGTTCTTC	CSVEDNRGKVWQQFF
TRBV6-1	NA	few	TRBJ1-1	TGTGCCAGCAGTCGGAGCCGGGGGAACACTGAAGCTTTCTTT	CASSRSRGNTEAFF
TRBV7-9	NA	few	TRBJ2-7	TGTGCCAGCAGCCGGGGGACGCAGAATGTCGGGGTCTACGAGCAGTACTTC	CASSRGTQNVGVYEQYF
TRBV7-9	NA	NA	TRBJ1-2	TGTGCCAGCAGCAGCGACGACAGTCAGAGGGGCTACACCTTC	CASSSDDSQRGYTF
TRBV7-2	TRBD2	NA	TRBJ2-3	TGTGCCAGCAGAAATAGCGGGGGAGCCAATACGCAGTATTTT	CASRNSGGANTQYF
TRBV15	NA	NA	TRBJ1-4	TGTGCCACCAGCCCGGCCGGGGCGAGGAGTGAAAAACTGTTTTTT	CATSPAGARSEKLFF
TRBV12-3/TRBV12-4	NA	NA	TRBJ1-2	TGTGCCAGCACCCTCACAGGGAAAGTTGGCTACACCTTC	CASTLTGKVGYTF
TRBV30	NA	few	TRBJ2-3	TGTGCCTGGAGTACGAGGAATAGGGATACGCAGTATTTT	CAWSTRNRDTQYF
TRBV7-9	NA	few	TRBJ2-7	TGTGCCAGCAGCAGGAGTGCCTACGAGCAGTACTTC	CASSRSAYEQYF